The 20 T cell receptor beta chains in this list originate from one sample, sequenced in a study of T cell responses to AZD1222 COVID-19 vaccine. The repertoire was sequenced with immunoSEQ multiplex PCR; TCRdb's copy has only in-frame clones and lacks some. The sample has some 89,000 clones, around 89% seen once. Source: peripheral blood, taken on day 0 of MenACWY control vaccination. These TCRs come from an adult in good health.

This chain links TRBV5-1 with TRBJ2-2; no reliable D call. This CDR3 has 15 amino acids. CDR1 SGHRS and CDR2 YFSETQ come from the germline V gene. Trimming shortened V by 0 bases and J by 2 bases, and 8 bases separated the two germline ends. The CDR3 sequence is CASSLVVANTGELFF. CDR3 DNA sequence: TGCGCCAGCAGCTTGGTGGTAGCCAACACCGGGGAGCTGTTTTTT.

This chain links TRBV28 with TRBJ1-4; 9 nucleotides align to TRBD1. The CDR3 has 13 amino acids. V lost 7 bases to trimming and J lost 5 bases; unmatched junction nucleotides: 2. Germline CDR1 reads MDHEN; CDR2 reads SYDVKM. CDR3 bases: TGTGCCAGCATGGGGACAGGGAATGAAAAACTGTTTTTT. Its protein product is CASMGTGNEKLFF.

This clone has just a few counts. V is TRBV20-1 and J is TRBJ1-1, with D hard to call. The CDR3 totals 11 residues. Germline values: CDR1 DFQATT, CDR2 SNEGSKA (reference sequence). The CDR3 protein is CRTGLNTEAFF. DNA for the CDR3: TGCAGAACGGGTCTGAACACTGAAGCTTTCTTT.

The chain combines TRBV7-2 with TRBJ1-4; 11 positions agree with TRBD1. CDR1 is SGHTA and CDR2 is FQGNSA in the germline V gene. The CDR3 extends over 15 amino acids. V lost 3 bases, J lost 7 bases, and 4 bases stayed unmatched. The CDR3 DNA reads TGTGCCAGCAGCTTTTTTGGGACAGGGGGTGAAAAACTGTTTTTT. Translated: CASSFFGTGGEKLFF.

V usage is TRBV11-3 and J usage is TRBJ2-1; D tentatively fits TRBD1 or TRBD2 (6 bases each). The CDR3 consists of 16 residues. The V gene's germline CDR1 is SGHNT and CDR2 YENEEA. V gave up 0 bases and J gave up 6 bases, with 15 bases separating them. CDR3 DNA sequence: TGTGCCAGCAGCTTAGATTGGGGGGCGGGGTCCAATGAGCAGTTCTTC. As protein: CASSLDWGAGSNEQFF.

J is TRBJ1-2 and V is TRBV11-2; D is possibly TRBD1 (5 bases). V gave up 5 bases and J gave up 2 bases, with 9 bases separating them. CDR3 length: 13 amino acids. Germline V gives CDR1 SGHAT, CDR2 FQNNGV. The CDR3 coding sequence is TGTGCCAGCAGCCCTGGGGGAAACTATGGCTACACCTTC. It translates to CASSPGGNYGYTF.

The CDR3, as DNA: TGTGCCAGCCGCACAGGGTTCGGCAATCAGCCCCAGCATTTT. It translates to CASRTGFGNQPQHF. This rearrangement joins TRBV28 to TRBJ1-5, with D maybe TRBD1 (6 bases). CDR1 is MDHEN and CDR2 is SYDVKM in the germline V gene. This CDR3 is built from 14 residues. V was trimmed by 8 bases and J by 2 bases, leaving 13 bases between them.

V usage is TRBV5-1 and J usage is TRBJ2-2; D is undetermined. Germline assignment: CDR1 SGHRS and CDR2 YFSETQ. V lost 0 bases, J lost 6 bases, and 3 bases lay in between. This CDR3 has 12 amino acids. In DNA, the CDR3 is TGCGCCAGCAGCTTGGGAGCCGGGGAGCTGTTTTTT. Translation: CASSLGAGELFF.

The chain recombines TRBV11-2 with TRBJ2-1, with D tentatively TRBD1 (6 bases). V dropped 5 bases and J dropped 8 bases, with 16 bases sitting between them. The CDR3 is made up of 14 amino acids. Germline V CDR1 and CDR2: SGHAT, FQNNGV. The CDR3 DNA follows: TGTGCCAGCAGCAGCAGGGGTCATAACGATGAGCAGTTCTTC. Its protein product is CASSSRGHNDEQFF.

The chain combines TRBV6-5 with TRBJ2-3; D tentatively fits TRBD1 or TRBD2 (7 bases each). V was cut by 4 bases and J by 3 bases, with 14 bases left in between. This CDR3 spans 15 amino acids. The germline gives CDR1 MNHEY, CDR2 SVGAGI. The CDR3 is CASSSGGADTDTQYF. In nucleotides, the CDR3 is TGTGCCAGCAGTTCAGGGGGGGCTGATACAGATACGCAGTATTTT.

The chain uses TRBV5-5 and TRBJ2-3; D gene ambiguous. Germline V gene data show CDR1 as SGHKS and CDR2 as YYEKEE (reference sequence). The CDR3 contains 15 residues. Trimming shortened V by 0 bases and J by 4 bases, and 12 bases separated the two germline ends. In DNA form, the CDR3 reads TGTGCCAGCAGCTTGGCCAGGTTGGGTCCAGATACGCAGTATTTT. This encodes CASSLARLGPDTQYF.

This chain's CDR3 is CASSWGGVDEKLFF. CDR3 coding DNA: TGCGCCAGCAGTTGGGGAGGGGTTGATGAAAAACTGTTTTTT. The J gene is TRBJ1-4, the V gene TRBV10-2; a weak D match, TRBD1 (5 bases). V lost 5 bases and J lost 6, with 13 bases in between. CDR1 is WSHSY, CDR2 SAAADI, per germline. CDR3 length equals 14 residues.

V is TRBV6-5 and J is TRBJ2-5, with D hard to call. The CDR3 runs 11 residues. V gave up 2 bases and J gave up 5 bases, with 3 bases separating them. CDR1 is MNHEY and CDR2 is SVGAGI in the germline V gene. CDR3 in amino acids: CASSYGETQYF. DNA for the CDR3: TGTGCCAGCAGTTACGGGGAGACCCAGTACTTC.

The chain recombines TRBV4-2 with TRBJ2-1, with D unclear. Trimming removed 1 base at V and 5 bases at J, with 3 bases between. The CDR3 sequence is 12 residues long. The germline gives CDR1 LGHNA, CDR2 YNFKEQ. The CDR3, as DNA: TGTGCCAGCAGCCAAGTGGACAATGAGCAGTTCTTC. Its translation: CASSQVDNEQFF.

The chain is built from TRBV5-1 and TRBJ2-7; D is uncertain. CDR1 and CDR2 from the germline V gene are SGHRS and YFSETQ. The V and J ends lost 1 base and 3 bases respectively, with 14 bases between them. The CDR3 is 15 amino acids. The CDR3: CASSLLPGPDYEQYF. CDR3 nucleotides: TGCGCCAGCAGCTTGCTACCCGGCCCCGACTACGAGCAGTACTTC.

The chain couples TRBV6-6 to TRBJ2-7; D remains unclear. Trimming removed 5 bases from V and 3 bases from J, with 26 bases in between. CDR1 MNHNY and CDR2 SVGAGI come from the germline V gene (reference sequence). The CDR3 loop spans 18 amino acids. The CDR3 region is CASSRKIQPLGGNYEQYF. In DNA form, the CDR3 reads TGTGCCAGCAGTCGCAAAATCCAACCCCTGGGCGGCAACTACGAGCAGTACTTC.

The V gene is TRBV11-3, the J gene TRBJ2-1, with 10 bases lining up with TRBD1. Germline V gives CDR1 SGHNT, CDR2 YENEEA. This CDR3 has 18 residues. V lost 1 base, J lost 6 bases, and 12 bases stayed unmatched. The CDR3 DNA sequence: TGTGCCAGCAGCTTAGGTCCTGGGACAGGGGTCAAACCCAATGAGCAGTTCTTC. This sequence encodes CASSLGPGTGVKPNEQFF.

The chain couples TRBV2 to TRBJ2-2; 10 nucleotides align to TRBD1. Trimming took 5 bases from V and 4 from J; bases not matched to a gene: 7. Germline-derived CDR1 and CDR2 are SNHLY and FYNNEI. The CDR3 has 16 residues. The CDR3 here is CASSRDRGAGTGELFF. CDR3 in DNA: TGTGCCAGCAGTCGGGACAGGGGCGCCGGCACCGGGGAGCTGTTTTTT.

J is TRBJ1-4 and V is TRBV24-1, with D possibly matching TRBD1 (6 bases). The CDR3 has 15 amino acids. Per the germline V gene, CDR1 is KGHDR and CDR2 is SFDVKD. The V gene lost 4 bases and the J gene lost 7 bases, with 15 bases spanning the gap. The CDR3 region is CATSDQTGPGEKLFF. The CDR3 DNA reads as TGTGCCACCAGTGACCAGACAGGTCCTGGTGAAAAACTGTTTTTT.

This clone was found once. The chain joins TRBV3-1 (or the pseudogene TRBV3-2) to TRBJ1-2; perhaps TRBD1 as D (5 bases). V lost 1 base, J lost 4 bases, and 13 bases lay in between. The CDR3 has 15 residues. The germline V gene has CDR1 LGHDT and CDR2 YNNKEL (reference sequence). In DNA form, the CDR3 reads TGTGCCAGCAGCCAAGTCGTAGGGGAGGCCTATGGCTACACCTTC. Translation: CASSQVVGEAYGYTF.